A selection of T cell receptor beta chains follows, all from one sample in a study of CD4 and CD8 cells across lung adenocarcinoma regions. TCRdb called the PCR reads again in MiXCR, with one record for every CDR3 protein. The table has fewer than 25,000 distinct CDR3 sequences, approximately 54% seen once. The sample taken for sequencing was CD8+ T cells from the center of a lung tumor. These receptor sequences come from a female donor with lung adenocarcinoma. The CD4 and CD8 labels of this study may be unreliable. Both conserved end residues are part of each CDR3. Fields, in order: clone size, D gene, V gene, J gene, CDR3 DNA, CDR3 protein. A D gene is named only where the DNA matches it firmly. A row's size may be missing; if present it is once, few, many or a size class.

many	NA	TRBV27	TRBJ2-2	TGTGCCAGCAGCGCACAGGGCCCGAACACCGGGGAGCTGTTTTTT	CASSAQGPNTGELFF
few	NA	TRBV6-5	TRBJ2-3	TGTGCCAGCAGTTACCAGACTAGCACAGATACGCAGTATTTT	CASSYQTSTDTQYF
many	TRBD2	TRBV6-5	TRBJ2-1	TGTGCCAGCAGTTACTCAGCGGGAGCGAACAATGAGCAGTTCTTC	CASSYSAGANNEQFF
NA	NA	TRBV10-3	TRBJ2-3	TGTGCCATCCAGGCATCGAGCACAGGGACGCAGTATTTT	CAIQASSTGTQYF
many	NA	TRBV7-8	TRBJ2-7	TGTGCCAGCAGGGCCCGCCCGCTCGGGCAGGGGCGCGACGAGCAGTACTTC	CASRARPLGQGRDEQYF
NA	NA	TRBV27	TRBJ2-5	TGTGCCAGCGCGGGATACGGGGGCCCTGACAAAGATACCCAGTACTTC	CASAGYGGPDKDTQYF
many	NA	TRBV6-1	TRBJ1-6	TGTGCCAGCAGTGAAGACGGACCATCACCCCTCCACTTT	CASSEDGPSPLHF
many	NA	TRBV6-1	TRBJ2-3	TGTGCCGTCCGACGGGGGAGCACAGATACGCAGTATTTT	CAVRRGSTDTQYF
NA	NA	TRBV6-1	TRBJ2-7	TGTGCCAGCAGTGAAGCAGGGACAATAACCTACGAGCAGTACTTC	CASSEAGTITYEQYF
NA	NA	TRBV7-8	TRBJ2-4	TGTGCCAGCAGCATCAGGGCTCAAAGCTCCTACAATGAGCAGTACTTC	CASSIRAQSSYNEQYF
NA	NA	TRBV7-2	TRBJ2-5	TGTGCCAGCAGCCTAGGTGGCGGAGTGGAGACCCAGTACTTC	CASSLGGGVETQYF
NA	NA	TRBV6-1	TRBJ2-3	TGTGCCAGCAGTGCGGGAGTGGGAGCCGTAAACATTCAGTATTTT	CASSAGVGAVNIQYF
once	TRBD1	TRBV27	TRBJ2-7	TGTGCCAGGGGACGCGGGGACAGGGAAACAGATACGCAGTACTTC	CARGRGDRETDTQYF
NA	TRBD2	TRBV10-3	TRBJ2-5	TGTGCCACGACCCTCGGACTAGCGGGAGTTTCCGAGACCCAGTACTTC	CATTLGLAGVSETQYF
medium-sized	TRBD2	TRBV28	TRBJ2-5	TGTGCCAGCGATAAGGGACTAGGAACCGAGGAGCAGTACTTC	CASDKGLGTEEQYF
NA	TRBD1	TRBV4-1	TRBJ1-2	TGCGCCAGCAGCCAAGATAGGGGGCGCTTGCCCTATGGCTACACCTTC	CASSQDRGRLPYGYTF
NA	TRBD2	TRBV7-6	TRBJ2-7	TGTGCCAGCAGCTTTAGACTAGCGGGCTCCTACGAGCAGTACTTC	CASSFRLAGSYEQYF